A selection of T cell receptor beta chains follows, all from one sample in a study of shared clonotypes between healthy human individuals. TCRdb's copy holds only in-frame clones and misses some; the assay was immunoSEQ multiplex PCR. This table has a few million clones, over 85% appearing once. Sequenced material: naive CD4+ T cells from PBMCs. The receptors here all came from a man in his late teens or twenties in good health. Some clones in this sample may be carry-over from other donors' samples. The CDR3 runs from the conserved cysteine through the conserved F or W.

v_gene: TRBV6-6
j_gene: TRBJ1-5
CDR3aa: CASSHGQGAQPQHF

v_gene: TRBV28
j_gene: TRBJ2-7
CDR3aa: CASSPGGGRSYEQYF

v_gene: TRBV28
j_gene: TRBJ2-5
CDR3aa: CASSLVGTGRQETQYF

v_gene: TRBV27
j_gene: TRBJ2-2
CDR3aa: CASSPLWDRGGRELFF

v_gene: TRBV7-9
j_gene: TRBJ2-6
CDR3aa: CASPQSFAVGGANVLTF

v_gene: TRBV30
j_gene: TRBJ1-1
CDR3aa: CAWSEDRGRKAFF

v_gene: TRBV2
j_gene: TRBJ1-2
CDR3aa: CASGTANYGYTF

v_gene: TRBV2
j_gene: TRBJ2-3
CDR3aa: CASSENRGADTQYF

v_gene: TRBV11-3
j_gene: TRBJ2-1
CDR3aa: CASSLVRGLAPWSEQFF

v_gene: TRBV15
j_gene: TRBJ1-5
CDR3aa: CATSRSQGAPGNQPQHF